The 16 T cell receptor beta chains below come from one sample, sequenced in a study of cytomegalovirus exposure and HLA in healthy donors. PCR employed 60 Vbeta and 13 Jbeta primers. Generated by immunoSEQ multiplex PCR, the TCRdb table keeps only in-frame clones and is missing some. The sample gives around 150,000 clones, around 70% of which show up once; approximately 4.6% is in the top ten. The material sequenced was PBMCs. The receptors come from a man between 18 and 35 years old in good health and CMV-seropositive.

This clone has a handful of counts. This chain connects TRBV30 to TRBJ1-3; tentative D call: TRBD1 (5 bases). This CDR3 comprises 15 residues. Germline V CDR1 and CDR2: GTSNPN, SVGIG (reference sequence). Trimming stripped 2 bases from V and 1 base from J, with 12 bases between. The CDR3 loop is CAWSRSGGSGNTIYF. As DNA, the CDR3 is TGTGCCTGGAGTAGGTCGGGGGGGTCTGGAAACACCATATATTTT.

This clone has more than one count but fewer than ten. The V gene is TRBV4-2, the J gene TRBJ2-2, with 9 bases identical to TRBD2. The ends lost 4 bases at V and 7 bases at J; junction bases unmatched: 10. Germline V gene sequence: CDR1 LGHNA, CDR2 YNFKEQ. The CDR3 covers 16 residues. The CDR3 DNA reads TGTGCCAGCAGCCCCCTGAGCGGGAGGCTTGGCGGGGAGCTGTTTTTT. Residues: CASSPLSGRLGGELFF.

The genes are TRBV6-5 and TRBJ1-6, with D tentatively TRBD1 (6 bases). The CDR3 runs 15 residues. The V end lost 2 bases, the J end lost 7 bases, and 12 bases lay between the germline ends. The germline CDR1 and CDR2 sequences are MNHEY and SVGAGI. CDR3 residues: CASSYAGAGNSPLHF. The CDR3 bases are TGTGCCAGCAGTTACGCGGGGGCAGGAAATTCACCCCTCCACTTT.

This clone was detected only a few times. The chain recombines TRBV6-1 with TRBJ1-4, with D unclear. V shed 4 bases and J shed 0 bases, with 6 bases lying between them. The CDR3 runs to 14 residues. Germline V gene lookup returns CDR1 MNHNS and CDR2 SASEGT. The DNA for the CDR3 is TGTGCCAGCAGTGTTCAATCAACTAATGAAAAACTGTTTTTT. Translation gives CASSVQSTNEKLFF.

This chain connects TRBV6-6 to TRBJ2-1; TRBD2 might be the D (6 bases). The CDR3 extends over 15 amino acids. V lost 2 bases, J lost 5 bases, and 13 bases lay in between. Per germline, CDR1 MNHNY and CDR2 SVGAGI (reference sequence). The CDR3 DNA reads as TGTGCCAGCAGTTACGGGACTGGGAAGAACAATGAGCAGTTCTTC. It specifies CASSYGTGKNNEQFF.

The rearrangement links TRBV11-2 to TRBJ1-4; the D gene is possibly TRBD1 (5 bases). The germline CDR1 and CDR2 sequences are SGHAT and FQNNGV. The CDR3 totals 13 residues. V dropped 6 bases and J dropped 8 bases, with 13 bases sitting between them. In nucleotides, the CDR3 is TGTGCCAGCAGACTTGGGGCGGCGGAAAAACTGTTTTTT. It translates to CASRLGAAEKLFF.

Only a few counts were recorded for this clone. V and J are TRBV14 and TRBJ2-3, with D possibly being TRBD2 (5 bases). The germline V gene has CDR1 SGHDN and CDR2 FVKESK. The CDR3 is 13 residues long. V was pared by 3 bases and J by 3 bases, with 7 bases between. CDR3 loop: CASSHRRTDTQYF. CDR3 nucleotides: TGTGCCAGCAGCCATAGGAGGACAGATACGCAGTATTTT. The entire variable domain, with the rest obtained from reference TRBV14 and TRBJ2-3, is as follows: EAGVTQFPSHSVIEKGQTVTLRCDPISGHDNLYWYRRVMGKEIKFLLHFVKESKQDESGMPNNRFLAERTGGTYSTLKVQPAELEDSGVYFCASSHRRTDTQYFGPGTRLTVL.

This clone has only a few counts. J is TRBJ1-2 and V is TRBV6-6; the match to TRBD1 covers 10 bases. CDR3 length equals 15 residues. The V gene end was trimmed by 4 bases and the J gene end by 3 bases; junction bases not matched to a gene: 5. The germline V gene encodes CDR1 MNHNY and CDR2 SVGAGI (reference sequence). CDR3 in amino acids: CASSSADRGYYGYTF. The CDR3 nucleotides read TGTGCCAGCAGTTCCGCGGACAGGGGGTACTATGGCTACACCTTC.

The CDR3 spells CASSPTSGSLAGQETQYF. The DNA of the CDR3 is TGTGCCAGCAGCCCTACTAGCGGGAGTTTGGCGGGACAAGAGACCCAGTACTTC. This sequence joins TRBV5-6 and TRBJ2-5; 11 nucleotides agree with TRBD2. Per the germline V gene, CDR1 is SGHDT and CDR2 is YYEEEE. The CDR3 is 18 amino acids. V dropped 4 bases and J dropped 2; count of bases not matched to a gene: 13.

The rearrangement joins TRBV7-6 to TRBJ1-1, with TRBD1 identical over 10 bases. The CDR3 length is 16 residues. Germline V gene lookup returns CDR1 SGHVS and CDR2 FNYEAQ. V shed 6 bases and J 3 bases; nucleotides not matched to a gene: 10. The DNA of the CDR3 is TGTGCCAGCAGGCGAGACCCCGGGACAGGGGACACTGAAGCTTTCTTT. Its translation: CASRRDPGTGDTEAFF.

This clone was recorded only once. The chain carries TRBV19 and TRBJ1-2, with TRBD1 identical over 7 bases. The V segment lost 1 base and the J segment 2 bases; nucleotides outside the gene matches: 4. Germline V gene data show CDR1 as LNHDA and CDR2 as SQIVND (reference sequence). The CDR3 length is 15 residues. The DNA for the CDR3 is TGTGCCAGTAGTATAGTCCAGGGGGGAAACTATGGCTACACCTTC. This sequence encodes CASSIVQGGNYGYTF.

This chain links TRBV14 with TRBJ2-7, with unresolved D. The V gene's germline CDR1 is SGHDN and CDR2 FVKESK. The CDR3 is 11 amino acids. V lost 10 bases and J lost 4, with 11 bases in between. In DNA, the CDR3 is TGTGCCAACTGGGCGCCATACGAGCAGTACGTC. Translation: CANWAPYEQYV.

The gene calls are TRBV2 and TRBJ1-1; the match to TRBD1 covers 12 bases. CDR3 length: 14 residues. CDR1 SNHLY and CDR2 FYNNEI come from the germline V gene. J was trimmed by 2 bases and V by 6 bases; bases with no gene match: 1. CDR3 DNA sequence: TGTGCCAGCAGGGGACAGGGGGCAAACACTGAAGCTTTCTTT. Residues: CASRGQGANTEAFF.

The chain has TRBV5-1 and TRBJ2-1; TRBD2 agrees at 7 bases. The V gene end was trimmed by 0 bases and the J gene end by 4 bases; junction bases not matched to a gene: 4. Per germline, CDR1 SGHRS and CDR2 YFSETQ. There are 15 residues in the CDR3. The CDR3 spells CASSLGGGPYNEQFF. In nucleotides, the CDR3 is TGCGCCAGCAGCTTGGGCGGGGGTCCATACAATGAGCAGTTCTTC.

This chain links TRBV2 with TRBJ2-1, with D hard to call. This CDR3 is 15 amino acids long. Per germline, CDR1 SNHLY and CDR2 FYNNEI. The V end was cut by 6 bases, the J end by 0 bases, with 12 bases between. CDR3 DNA sequence: TGTGCCAGCAGGACAAGTGGTCCCTCCTACAATGAGCAGTTCTTC. Translation gives CASRTSGPSYNEQFF.

V and J are TRBV7-9 and TRBJ1-2, with D unclear. V lost 5 bases, J lost 0 bases, and 10 bases lay in between. In germline, CDR1 is SEHNR, CDR2 FQNEAQ (reference sequence). This CDR3 is 14 amino acids long. CDR3 in amino acids: CASSLGPTNYGYTF. The CDR3 nucleotides are TGTGCCAGCAGCCTGGGCCCTACTAACTATGGCTACACCTTC. The full variable domain, with the rest looked up from reference TRBV7-9 and TRBJ1-2, is DTGVSQNPRHKITKRGQNVTFRCDPISEHNRLYWYRQTLGQGPEFLTYFQNEAQLEKSRLLSDRFSAERPKGSFSTLEIQRTEQGDSAMYLCASSLGPTNYGYTFGSGTRLTVV.